This T cell receptor (beta chain) is from a study of T cell repertoires in cytomegalovirus infection. Study-wide context: A matching HLA type, together with CMV infection, was signaled by public TCR beta signatures.

After removal of 5 bases from V and 0 bases from J, the junction contained 7 bases not matched to a gene. The CDR3 spans 16 residues. From germline, CDR1 is MNHEY and CDR2 SVGAGI. General observations from the study: Cumulative public TCR beta family frequency identified CMV carriers with the relevant HLA. The ex vivo response showed dominance by HLA-C-restricted CMV-specific TCR beta clonotypes.

In TCRdb, the reads were re-called with MiXCR into one record per CDR3 protein. The profile shows 150,000 to 200,000 distinct CDR3 sequences, approximately 19% of them singletons. As regards this clonotype: Its target is not known.

The V and J genes are TRBV6-5 and TRBJ2-3; 8 bases are shared with TRBD1. Sequencing used PBMCs. The TCR originated in a human donor in good health (CMV status not recorded). Some clones in this sample may be carry-over from other donors' samples. The CDR3: CASSAIRGRSTDTQYF. In DNA, the CDR3 is TGTGCCAGCAGTGCCATCAGGGGGCGAAGCACAGATACGCAGTATTTT.